Following are 5 T cell receptor beta chains from one sample sequenced in a study of T cells expressing NK-cell markers. TCRdb reprocessed the 5' RACE reads and keeps a single row for each CDR3 protein, giving no DNA. Its table lists about 260,000 distinct CDR3 sequences. Sequencing was done on a sample of blood T cells: a sorted CD56 or NKG2C T cell subset, CD4+ or CD8+ T cells, or bulk PBMC T cells (not recorded which). The receptor source for this set is a woman aged 18-70 years in good health.

The chain has TRBV10-1 and TRBJ1-6. Per the germline V gene, CDR1 is WNHNN and CDR2 is SYGVQD (reference sequence). The CDR3 extends over 17 amino acids. The chain's CDR3 is CASHYLHRRARGSPLHF.

The CDR3 loop is CASSALAGRGEQFF. The chain employs TRBV6-4 and TRBJ2-1; the TCRdb call, TRBD2, lacks DNA for checking. The germline V gene encodes CDR1 MRHNA and CDR2 SNTAGT. CDR3 length: 14 residues.

The rearrangement joins TRBV29-1 to TRBJ2-3; TCRdb reports TRBD1, a call that lacks DNA to check it against. The CDR3 loop spans 12 amino acids. Germline CDR1 is SQVTM and CDR2 is ANQGSEA. CDR3 sequence reads: CSVVRDPDTQYF.

The chain couples TRBV7-2 to TRBJ2-3; TCRdb returns TRBD1, unconfirmable since there is no DNA. Germline CDR1 SGHTA, CDR2 FQGNSA. The CDR3 is 15 amino acids. The CDR3 sequence is CASSLSGTGGYTQYF.

This chain uses TRBV18 with TRBJ2-3; with no DNA, the TCRdb D assignment of TRBD1 cannot be verified. The CDR3 length is 13 residues. Looked up from germline, CDR1 is KGHSH and CDR2 is LQKENI. The CDR3 here is CASSPQAPSTQYF.